These 18 T cell receptor beta chains came from one sample sequenced in a study of cytomegalovirus exposure and HLA in healthy donors. The PCR used 60 Vbeta and 13 Jbeta primers. Repertoires were generated with immunoSEQ multiplex PCR, while TCRdb's copy carries only in-frame clones and drops some. The profile shows about 43,000 clones, approximately 60% of them singletons. Material: PBMCs. These receptors all come from a human donor in good health.

This clone turned up a few times. The J gene is TRBJ2-7, the V gene TRBV2, with TRBD1 as a possible D gene (6 bases). V was trimmed by 6 bases and J by 7 bases, leaving 13 bases between them. Germline assignment: CDR1 SNHLY and CDR2 FYNNEI. The CDR3 is made up of 12 amino acids. For the CDR3, the DNA is TGTGCCAGCAGGGTACAGGGAGTGGAGCAGTACTTC. Amino acid sequence: CASRVQGVEQYF.

Points on this clone: Additional DNA sequences in this sample encode the identical CDR3. The rearrangement joins TRBV4-3 to TRBJ2-7; 9 bases agree with TRBD2. The CDR3 sequence is 16 residues long. Trimming at V came to 0 bases and at J to 10 bases, leaving 13 bases not matched to a gene. Germline V gene lookup returns CDR1 LGHNA and CDR2 YSLEER. In DNA form, the CDR3 reads TGCGCCAGCAGCCAAGATGCTAGCGGGGTCCACGGGGAACAGTACTTC. Translated, it gives CASSQDASGVHGEQYF.

As regards this clone: Additional DNA sequences in this sample encode the identical CDR3. This chain connects TRBV7-2 to TRBJ2-1; possibly TRBD2 for D (6 bases). Germline V lookup: CDR1 SGHTA, CDR2 FQGNSA. Trimming removed 5 bases at V and 7 bases at J, with 12 bases between. The CDR3 is 13 amino acids. In DNA, the CDR3 is TGTGCCAGCAGCCCACCCGGGGGAAATGAGCAGTTCTTC. Its protein is CASSPPGGNEQFF. Looking up the rest from reference TRBV7-2 and TRBJ2-1 gives the full variable domain: GAGVSQSPSNKVTEKGKDVELRCDPISGHTALYWYRQSLGQGLEFLIYFQGNSAPDKSGLPSDRFSAERTGGSVSTLTIQRTQQEDSAVYLCASSPPGGNEQFFGPGTRLTVL.

As for this clone: Other DNA sequences in this sample translate to the same CDR3. The chain links TRBV5-4 to TRBJ1-2; 7 bases agree with TRBD1. The trim removed 4 bases at V and 2 bases at J, leaving 2 bases unmatched. Germline CDR1 reads SGHNT; CDR2 reads YYREEE (reference sequence). The CDR3 is made up of 13 amino acids. CDR3 protein: CASSPDRNYGYTF. DNA of the CDR3: TGTGCCAGCAGCCCGGACAGGAACTATGGCTACACCTTC.

J is TRBJ2-2 and V is TRBV9; TRBD1 matches 7 bases. Per germline, CDR1 SGDLS and CDR2 YYNGEE. The CDR3 runs 14 residues. V gave up 3 bases and J gave up 8 bases; unmatched junction bases: 7. CDR3 region: CASSGQGSAGELFF. The CDR3 nucleotides read TGTGCCAGCAGCGGACAGGGATCTGCGGGGGAGCTGTTTTTT.

The genes are TRBV4-2 and TRBJ1-5; no definite D call. CDR1 is LGHNA, CDR2 YNFKEQ, per germline. V lost 0 bases and J lost 1, with 10 bases in between. This CDR3 spans 16 amino acids. CDR3 sequence reads: CASSQEPGSSNQPQHF. CDR3 DNA sequence: TGTGCCAGCAGCCAAGAGCCCGGGTCGAGCAATCAGCCCCAGCATTTT.

The rearrangement uses TRBV5-1 and TRBJ2-5; 9 positions match TRBD1. V shed 4 bases, J shed 4 bases, and the junction held 11 bases outside the gene matches. There are 16 residues in the CDR3. From germline, CDR1 is SGHRS and CDR2 YFSETQ. CDR3: CASSQQGAGVGETQYF. The CDR3 DNA is TGCGCCAGCAGCCAACAGGGGGCGGGAGTCGGAGAGACCCAGTACTTC.

The chain links TRBV30 to TRBJ2-5; 10 bases are a match to TRBD1. The J call is uncertain, as TRBJ2-7 better fits the DNA end. The CDR3 contains 14 residues. Germline values: CDR1 GTSNPN, CDR2 SVGIG (reference sequence). CDR3 region: CAWSAGTGAYEQYF. CDR3 in DNA: TGTGCCTGGAGTGCCGGGACAGGGGCCTACGAGCAGTACTTC.

The rearrangement joins TRBV15 to TRBJ2-5; TRBD2 matches 10 bases. V trimming: 8 bases; J trimming: 2 bases; junction bases outside the gene matches: 8. This CDR3 has 15 residues. Looked up from germline, CDR1 is LNHNV and CDR2 is YYDKDF (reference sequence). CDR3: CATRWTSGPQETQYF. CDR3 coding DNA: TGTGCCACCCGTTGGACTAGCGGACCACAAGAGACCCAGTACTTC.

This sequence joins TRBV30 and TRBJ1-4, with D possibly being TRBD1 (6 bases). The V gene's germline CDR1 is GTSNPN and CDR2 SVGIG (reference sequence). The CDR3 sequence is 14 residues long. With 2 bases removed from V and 4 bases from J, the gap between germline ends came to 11 bases. As DNA, the CDR3 is TGTGCCTGGAGTACCACAGGGTTTAATGAAAAACTGTTTTTT. As protein: CAWSTTGFNEKLFF. Full variable domain (rest looked up from reference TRBV30 and TRBJ1-4): SQTIHQWPATLVQPVGSPLSLECTVEGTSNPNLYWYRQAAGRGLQLLFYSVGIGQISSEVPQNLSASRPQDRQFILSSKKLLLSDSGFYLCAWSTTGFNEKLFFGSGTQLSVL.

This clone was observed a handful of times. The gene calls are TRBV2 and TRBJ1-1, with no clear D. CDR1 and CDR2 from the germline V gene are SNHLY and FYNNEI. Trimming left V 2 bases short and J 1 base short, with 2 bases between. The CDR3 is 12 amino acids. The CDR3 nucleotides read TGTGCCAGCAGTGAACAGAACACTGAAGCTTTCTTT. Protein sequence: CASSEQNTEAFF. The full variable domain, completed using reference TRBV2 and TRBJ1-1, is EPEVTQTPSHQVTQMGQEVILRCVPISNHLYFYWYRQILGQKVEFLVSFYNNEISEKSEIFDDQFSVERPDGSNFTLKIRSTKLEDSAMYFCASSEQNTEAFFGQGTRLTVV.

This clone has a handful of counts. The genes are TRBV6-1 and TRBJ1-4; the D is unclear. The CDR3 loop spans 11 amino acids. The germline gives CDR1 MNHNS, CDR2 SASEGT. The V and J ends lost 4 bases and 11 bases respectively, with 8 bases between them. CDR3 nucleotides: TGTGCCAGCAGTGCAAGCGACAAACTGTTTTTT. As protein: CASSASDKLFF.

This clone was picked up a small number of times. The chain has TRBV5-1 and TRBJ2-5, with a weak D call TRBD2 (5 bases). Germline CDR1 reads SGHRS; CDR2 reads YFSETQ. The CDR3 length is 13 residues. The V end lost 0 bases, the J end lost 4 bases, and 7 bases lay between the germline ends. The CDR3: CASSLADLETQYF. CDR3 coding DNA: TGCGCCAGCAGCTTGGCGGACTTAGAGACCCAGTACTTC.

The chain employs TRBV6-5 and TRBJ1-2; 10 nucleotides agree with TRBD1. This CDR3 region has 14 residues. In germline, CDR1 is MNHEY, CDR2 SVGAGI. V dropped 6 bases and J dropped 12; count of bases not matched to a gene: 13. The CDR3, as DNA: TGTGCCAGCAGAAAGCCCTCCGGGACAGGGGTAAACACCTTC. This sequence encodes CASRKPSGTGVNTF.

The chain couples TRBV7-2 to TRBJ2-3; 10 bases agree with TRBD2. The CDR3 loop spans 15 amino acids. V dropped 2 bases and J dropped 9; count of bases not matched to a gene: 8. Germline lookup yields CDR1 SGHTA and CDR2 FQGNSA. The CDR3 reads CASSLQRGGGGTQYF. The CDR3 DNA sequence: TGTGCCAGCAGCTTACAGCGGGGGGGCGGGGGAACGCAGTATTTT.

The V call is TRBV5-4, the J call TRBJ1-2; TRBD1 aligns across 10 bases. The CDR3 length is 15 residues. The germline V gene encodes CDR1 SGHNT and CDR2 YYREEE (reference sequence). Trimming removed 4 bases from V and 8 bases from J; junction bases left unmatched: 11. The chain's CDR3 is CASSQPPRTGGGYTF. DNA of the CDR3: TGTGCCAGCAGCCAGCCGCCAAGGACAGGGGGGGGCTACACCTTC.

The J gene is TRBJ2-1, the V gene TRBV30; 8 bases fit TRBD2. With 1 base clipped from V and 4 bases from J, the junction kept 0 bases outside the gene matches. CDR1 is GTSNPN and CDR2 is SVGIG in the germline V gene (reference sequence). This CDR3 has 13 residues. DNA for the CDR3: TGTGCCTGGAGTGGCGGGGGGTACAATGAGCAGTTCTTC. It yields the protein CAWSGGGYNEQFF.

The chain employs TRBV30 and TRBJ1-5, with D hard to call. There are 13 residues in the CDR3. Per the germline V gene, CDR1 is GTSNPN and CDR2 is SVGIG (reference sequence). V shed 2 bases and J shed 0 bases, with 5 bases lying between them. The CDR3 region is CAWSIGSNQPQHF. CDR3 nucleotides: TGTGCCTGGAGTATCGGTAGCAATCAGCCCCAGCATTTT.